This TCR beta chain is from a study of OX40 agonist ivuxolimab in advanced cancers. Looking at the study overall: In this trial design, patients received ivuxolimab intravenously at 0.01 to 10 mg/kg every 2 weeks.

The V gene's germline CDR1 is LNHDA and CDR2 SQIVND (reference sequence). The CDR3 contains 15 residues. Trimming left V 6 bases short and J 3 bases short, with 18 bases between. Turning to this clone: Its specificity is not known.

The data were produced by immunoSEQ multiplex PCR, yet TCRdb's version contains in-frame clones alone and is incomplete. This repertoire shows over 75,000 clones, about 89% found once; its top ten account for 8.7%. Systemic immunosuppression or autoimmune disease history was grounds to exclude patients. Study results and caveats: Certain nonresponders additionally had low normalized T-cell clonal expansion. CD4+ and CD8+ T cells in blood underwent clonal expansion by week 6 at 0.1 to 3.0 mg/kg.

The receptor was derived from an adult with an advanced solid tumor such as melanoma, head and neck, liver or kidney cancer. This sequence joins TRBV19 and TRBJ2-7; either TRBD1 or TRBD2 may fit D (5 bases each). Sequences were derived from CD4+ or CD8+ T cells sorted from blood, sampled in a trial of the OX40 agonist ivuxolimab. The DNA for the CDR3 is TGTGCCAGTAGGGGACCCGGGGCTCTCAACTACGAGCAGTACTTC. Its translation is CASRGPGALNYEQYF. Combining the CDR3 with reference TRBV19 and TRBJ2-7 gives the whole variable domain DGGITQSPKYLFRKEGQNVTLSCEQNLNHDAMYWYRQDPGQGLRLIYYSQIVNDFQKGDIAEGYSVSREKKESFPLTVTSAQKNPTAFYLCASRGPGALNYEQYFGPGTRLTVT.